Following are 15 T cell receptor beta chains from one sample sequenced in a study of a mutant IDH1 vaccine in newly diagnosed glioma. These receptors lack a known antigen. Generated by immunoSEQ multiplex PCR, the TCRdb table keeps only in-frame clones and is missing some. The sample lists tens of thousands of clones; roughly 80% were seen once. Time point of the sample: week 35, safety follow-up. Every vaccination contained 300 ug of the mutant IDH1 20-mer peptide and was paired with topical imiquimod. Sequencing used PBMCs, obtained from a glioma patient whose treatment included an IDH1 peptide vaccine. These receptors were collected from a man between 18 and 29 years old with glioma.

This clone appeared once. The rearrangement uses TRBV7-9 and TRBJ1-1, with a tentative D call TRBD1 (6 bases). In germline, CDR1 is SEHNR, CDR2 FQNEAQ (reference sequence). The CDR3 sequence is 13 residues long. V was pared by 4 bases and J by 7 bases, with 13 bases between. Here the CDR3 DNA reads TGTGCCAGCAGCTCAAACAGGGTGGATGAAGCTTTCTTT. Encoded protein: CASSSNRVDEAFF. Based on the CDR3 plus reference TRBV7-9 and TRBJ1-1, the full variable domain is DTGVSQNPRHKITKRGQNVTFRCDPISEHNRLYWYRQTLGQGPEFLTYFQNEAQLEKSRLLSDRFSAERPKGSFSTLEIQRTEQGDSAMYLCASSSNRVDEAFFGQGTRLTVV.

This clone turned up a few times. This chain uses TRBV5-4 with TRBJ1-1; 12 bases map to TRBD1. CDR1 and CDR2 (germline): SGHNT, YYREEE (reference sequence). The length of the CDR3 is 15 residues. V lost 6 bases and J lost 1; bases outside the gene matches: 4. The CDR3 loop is CASITGQGANTEAFF. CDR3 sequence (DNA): TGTGCCAGCATTACGGGACAGGGGGCGAACACTGAAGCTTTCTTT. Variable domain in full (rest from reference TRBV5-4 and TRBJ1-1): ETGVTQSPTHLIKTRGQQVTLRCSSQSGHNTVSWYQQALGQGPQFIFQYYREEENGRGNFPPRFSGLQFPNYSSELNVNALELDDSALYLCASITGQGANTEAFFGQGTRLTVV.

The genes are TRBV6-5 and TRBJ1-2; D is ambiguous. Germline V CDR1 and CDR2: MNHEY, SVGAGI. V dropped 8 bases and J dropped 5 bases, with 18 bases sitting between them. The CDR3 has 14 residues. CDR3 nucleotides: TGTGCCAGCCGAAGACAAGCCCTAGGGTATGGCTACACCTTC. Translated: CASRRQALGYGYTF.

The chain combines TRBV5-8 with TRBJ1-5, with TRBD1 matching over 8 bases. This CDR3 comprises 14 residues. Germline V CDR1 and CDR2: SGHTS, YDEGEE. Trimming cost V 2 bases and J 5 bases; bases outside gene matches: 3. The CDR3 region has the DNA TGTGCCAGCAGCTTACAGGGGGGGGATCAGCCCCAGCATTTT. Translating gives CASSLQGGDQPQHF. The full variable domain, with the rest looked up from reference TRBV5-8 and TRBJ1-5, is EAGVTQSPTHLIKTRGQQATLRCSPISGHTSVYWYQQALGLGLQFLLWYDEGEERNRGNFPPRFSGRQFPNYSSELNVNALELEDSALYLCASSLQGGDQPQHFGDGTRLSIL.

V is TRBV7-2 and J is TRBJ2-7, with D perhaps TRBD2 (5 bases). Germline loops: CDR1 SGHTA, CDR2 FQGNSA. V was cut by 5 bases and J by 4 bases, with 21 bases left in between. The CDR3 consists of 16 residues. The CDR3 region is CASSRSRDPGSYEQYF. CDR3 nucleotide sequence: TGTGCCAGCAGCCGATCCCGGGATCCAGGCTCATACGAGCAGTACTTC.

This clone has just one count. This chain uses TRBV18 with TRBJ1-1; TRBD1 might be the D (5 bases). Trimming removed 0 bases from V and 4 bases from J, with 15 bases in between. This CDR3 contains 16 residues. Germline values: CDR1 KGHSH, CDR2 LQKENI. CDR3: CASSPPSSRGTTEAFF. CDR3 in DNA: TGTGCCAGCTCACCACCAAGTTCAAGAGGGACCACTGAAGCTTTCTTT. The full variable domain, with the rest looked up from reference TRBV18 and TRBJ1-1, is NAGVMQNPRHLVRRRGQEARLRCSPMKGHSHVYWYRQLPEEGLKFMVYLQKENIIDESGMPKERFSAEFPKEGPSILRIQQVVRGDSAAYFCASSPPSSRGTTEAFFGQGTRLTVV.

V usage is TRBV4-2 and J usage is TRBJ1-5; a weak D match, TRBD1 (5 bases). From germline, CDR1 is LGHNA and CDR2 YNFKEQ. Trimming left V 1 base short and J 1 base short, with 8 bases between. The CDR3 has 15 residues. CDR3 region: CASSQGKGSNQPQHF. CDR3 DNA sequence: TGTGCCAGCAGCCAAGGTAAGGGGAGCAATCAGCCCCAGCATTTT.

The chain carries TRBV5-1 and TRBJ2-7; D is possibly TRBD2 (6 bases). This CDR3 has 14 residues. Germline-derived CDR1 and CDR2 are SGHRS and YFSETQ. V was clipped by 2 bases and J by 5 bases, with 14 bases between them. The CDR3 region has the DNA TGCGCCAGCAGCTTATTCGGGAGTCTGGACGAGCAGTACTTC. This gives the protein CASSLFGSLDEQYF.

This chain's CDR3 is CASSQDPLPSYEQYF. For the CDR3, the DNA is TGCGCCAGCAGCCAAGATCCCCTCCCCAGCTACGAGCAGTACTTC. This chain uses TRBV4-3 with TRBJ2-7, with D unclear. The CDR3 consists of 15 residues. Germline V gene data show CDR1 as LGHNA and CDR2 as YSLEER. The V end lost 0 bases, the J end lost 3 bases, and 12 bases lay between the germline ends.

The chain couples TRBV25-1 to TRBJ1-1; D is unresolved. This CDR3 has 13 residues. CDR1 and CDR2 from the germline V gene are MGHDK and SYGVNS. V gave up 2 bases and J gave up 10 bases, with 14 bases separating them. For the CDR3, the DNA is TGTGCCAGCAGTGAAGGTATTAGTTACGCAGCTTTCTTT. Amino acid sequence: CASSEGISYAAFF.

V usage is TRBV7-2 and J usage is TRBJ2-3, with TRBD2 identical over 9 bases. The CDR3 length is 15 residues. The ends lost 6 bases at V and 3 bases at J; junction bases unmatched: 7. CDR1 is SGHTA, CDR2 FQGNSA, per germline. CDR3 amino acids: CASRLGAGGTDTQYF. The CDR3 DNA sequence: TGTGCCAGCAGACTGGGCGCGGGAGGGACAGATACGCAGTATTTT.

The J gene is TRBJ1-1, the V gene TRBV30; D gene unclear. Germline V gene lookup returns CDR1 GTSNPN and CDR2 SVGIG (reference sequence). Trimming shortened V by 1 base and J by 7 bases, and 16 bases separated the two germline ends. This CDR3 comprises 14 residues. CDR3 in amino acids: CAWSANLMSGEAFF. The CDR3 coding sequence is TGTGCCTGGAGTGCCAACCTAATGTCCGGTGAAGCTTTCTTT. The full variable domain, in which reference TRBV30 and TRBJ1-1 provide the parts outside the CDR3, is SQTIHQWPATLVQPVGSPLSLECTVEGTSNPNLYWYRQAAGRGLQLLFYSVGIGQISSEVPQNLSASRPQDRQFILSSKKLLLSDSGFYLCAWSANLMSGEAFFGQGTRLTVV.

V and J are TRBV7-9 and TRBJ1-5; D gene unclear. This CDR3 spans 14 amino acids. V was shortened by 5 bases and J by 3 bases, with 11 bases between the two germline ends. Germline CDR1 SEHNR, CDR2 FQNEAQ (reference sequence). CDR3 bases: TGTGCCAGCAGCGACTCGACGGTCAATCAGCCCCAGCATTTT. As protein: CASSDSTVNQPQHF.

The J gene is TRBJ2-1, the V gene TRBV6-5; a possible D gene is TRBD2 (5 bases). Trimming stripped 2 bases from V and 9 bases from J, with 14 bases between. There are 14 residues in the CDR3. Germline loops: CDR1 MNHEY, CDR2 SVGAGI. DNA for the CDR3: TGTGCCAGCAGTTACGACCCGGGAAAGCGTGAGCAGTTCTTC. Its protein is CASSYDPGKREQFF.

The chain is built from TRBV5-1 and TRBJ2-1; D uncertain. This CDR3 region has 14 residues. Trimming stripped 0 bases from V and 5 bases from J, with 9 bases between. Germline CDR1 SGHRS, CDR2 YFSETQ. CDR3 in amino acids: CASSLAEVDNEQFF. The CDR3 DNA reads TGCGCCAGCAGCTTGGCAGAGGTAGACAATGAGCAGTTCTTC.